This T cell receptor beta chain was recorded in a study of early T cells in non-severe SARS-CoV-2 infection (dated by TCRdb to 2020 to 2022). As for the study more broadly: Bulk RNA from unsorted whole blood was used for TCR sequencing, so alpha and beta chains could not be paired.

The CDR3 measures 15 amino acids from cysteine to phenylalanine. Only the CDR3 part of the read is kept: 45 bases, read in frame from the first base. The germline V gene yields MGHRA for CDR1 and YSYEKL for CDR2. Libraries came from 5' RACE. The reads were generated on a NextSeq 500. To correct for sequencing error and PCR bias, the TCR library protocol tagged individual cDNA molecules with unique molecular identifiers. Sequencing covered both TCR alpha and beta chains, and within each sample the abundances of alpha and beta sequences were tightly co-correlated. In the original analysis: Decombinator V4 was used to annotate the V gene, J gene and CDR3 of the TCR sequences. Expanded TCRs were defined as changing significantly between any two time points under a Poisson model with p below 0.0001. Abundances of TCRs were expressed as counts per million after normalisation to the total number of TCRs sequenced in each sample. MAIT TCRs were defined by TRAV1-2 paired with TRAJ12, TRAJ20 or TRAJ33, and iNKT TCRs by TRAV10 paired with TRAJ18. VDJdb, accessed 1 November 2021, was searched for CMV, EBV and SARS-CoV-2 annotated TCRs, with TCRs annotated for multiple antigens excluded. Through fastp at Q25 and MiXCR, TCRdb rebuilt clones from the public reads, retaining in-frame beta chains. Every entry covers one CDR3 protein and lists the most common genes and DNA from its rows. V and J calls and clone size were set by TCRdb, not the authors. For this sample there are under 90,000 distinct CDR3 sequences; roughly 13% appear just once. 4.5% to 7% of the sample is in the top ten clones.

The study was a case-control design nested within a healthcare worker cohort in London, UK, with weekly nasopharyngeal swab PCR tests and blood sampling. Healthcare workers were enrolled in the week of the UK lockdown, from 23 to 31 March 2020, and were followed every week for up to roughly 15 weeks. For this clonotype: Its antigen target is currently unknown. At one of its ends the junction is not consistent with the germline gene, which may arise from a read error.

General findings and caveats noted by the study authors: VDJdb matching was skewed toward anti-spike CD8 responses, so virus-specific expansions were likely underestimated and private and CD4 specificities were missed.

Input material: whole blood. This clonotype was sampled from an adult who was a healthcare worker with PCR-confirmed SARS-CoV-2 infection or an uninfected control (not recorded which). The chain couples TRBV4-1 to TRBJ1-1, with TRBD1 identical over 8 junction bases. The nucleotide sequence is TGCGCCAGCAACCAAGTCCGACAGGGGAGAGGTGAAGCTTTCTTT. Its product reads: CASNQVRQGRGEAFF.